These 9 T cell receptor beta chains came from one sample sequenced in a study of T cells in Graves' hyperthyroidism and ophthalmopathy. The TCR beta CDR3 regions underwent amplification using RNA transcripts as the source. Carried out on the TCR CDR3, a first-round RT-PCR used the HTBI primer set. TCRdb analysed the multiplex PCR reads with MiXCR anew, one entry per CDR3 protein. The sample shows around 340,000 distinct CDR3 sequences, roughly 18% of them seen only once. The source material was blood. The receptors stem from a woman aged 45-65 years with Graves' hyperthyroidism.

The sample holds many counts of this clonotype. The rearrangement uses TRBV27 and TRBJ2-3; TRBD2 matches at 9 bases. J gave up 4 bases and V 3 bases, and 2 bases lay outside the gene matches. The germline CDR1 and CDR2 sequences are MNHEY and SMNVEV (reference sequence). The CDR3 is 14 residues long. The CDR3 here is CASSLREGPDTQYF. The CDR3 DNA sequence: TGTGCCAGCAGTTTGCGGGAGGGCCCAGATACGCAGTATTTT.

This clonotype turned up a few times. The V gene is TRBV7-8, the J gene TRBJ2-7, with D perhaps TRBD2 (6 bases). Germline values: CDR1 SGHVS, CDR2 FQNEAQ. V lost 5 bases, J lost 2 bases, and 13 bases lay in between. This CDR3 spans 14 amino acids. The CDR3 loop is CASSRRDFTYEQYF. The CDR3 DNA is TGTGCCAGCAGCCGACGGGACTTCACCTACGAGCAGTACTTC. The variable domain in full, completed from reference TRBV7-8 and TRBJ2-7, reads GAGVSQSPRYKVAKRGQDVALRCDPISGHVSLFWYQQALGQGPEFLTYFQNEAQLDKSGLPSDRFFAERPEGSVSTLKIQRTQQEDSAVYLCASSRRDFTYEQYFGPGTRLTVT.

This clonotype has a count of ten or more. V and J are TRBV7-2 and TRBJ2-1; TRBD2 is a possible D gene (6 bases). The V gene's germline CDR1 is SGHTA and CDR2 FQGNSA. The ends were cut back, 2 bases at V and 8 bases at J, with 13 bases in the middle. The CDR3 spans 14 residues. For the CDR3, the DNA is TGTGCCAGCAGCTTAAGGTCCGGGAGCGATGAGCAGTTCTTC. The encoded protein is CASSLRSGSDEQFF.

This chain links TRBV6-2 or TRBV6-3 with TRBJ1-1; D not resolved. The CDR3 loop spans 14 amino acids. The ends were cut back, 3 bases at V and 1 base at J, with 9 bases in the middle. The germline V gene encodes CDR1 MNHEY and CDR2 SVGEGT. CDR3 residues: CASSYGDPNTEAFF. Here the CDR3 DNA reads TGTGCCAGCAGTTATGGGGATCCGAACACTGAAGCTTTCTTT.

This clonotype was recorded at least ten times. A read error may produce the germline difference seen at one junction end. V gene TRBV5-1 combines with J gene TRBJ2-2; TRBD2 is a possible D gene (6 bases). Germline CDR1 and CDR2: SGHRS and YFSETQ. The CDR3 totals 15 residues. This chain's CDR3 is CASSLLATNTGELFF. CDR3 coding DNA: TGTGCCAGCAGCCTGCTAGCGACGAACACCGGGGAGCTGTTTTTT.

CDR3 bases: TGTGCCAGCAGCTGCCCCACCCTTAGCAATCAGCCCCAGCATTTT. Residues: CASSCPTLSNQPQHF. The rearrangement joins TRBV7-3 to TRBJ1-5; D is ambiguous. Trimming shortened V by 4 bases and J by 0 bases, and 10 bases separated the two germline ends. This CDR3 has 15 amino acids. Germline CDR1 reads SGHTA; CDR2 reads FQGTGA. The variable domain in full, with the rest retrieved from reference TRBV7-3 and TRBJ1-5, is GAGVSQTPSNKVTEKGKYVELRCDPISGHTALYWYRQSLGQGPEFLIYFQGTGAADDSGLPNDRFFAVRPEGSVSTLKIQRTERGDSAVYLCASSCPTLSNQPQHFGDGTRLSIL.

This clonotype was picked up many times. The rearrangement uses TRBV27 and TRBJ1-6; D perhaps matches TRBD1 (5 bases). The germline CDR1 and CDR2 sequences are MNHEY and SMNVEV (reference sequence). V was shortened by 6 bases and J by 4 bases, with 16 bases between the two germline ends. CDR3 length equals 16 residues. This chain's CDR3 is CASRKDSYQYNSPLHF. CDR3 nucleotides: TGTGCCAGCAGAAAAGACAGTTACCAATATAATTCACCCCTCCACTTT.

This sequence joins TRBV20-1 and TRBJ2-1; weak D call: TRBD2 (7 bases). The V end lost 1 base, the J end lost 8 bases, and 15 bases lay between the germline ends. CDR3 length: 14 residues. Germline V gives CDR1 DFQATT, CDR2 SNEGSKA (reference sequence). CDR3 sequence reads: CSARAGGPLDEQFF. The DNA for the CDR3 is TGCAGTGCTAGAGCCGGGGGGCCTCTAGATGAGCAGTTCTTC.

This clonotype occurred many times. This chain uses TRBV2 with TRBJ2-3; D is possibly TRBD1 (5 bases). V shed 6 bases and J shed 4 bases, with 23 bases lying between them. This CDR3 is built from 17 residues. Germline-derived CDR1 and CDR2 are SNHLY and FYNNEI. This chain's CDR3 is CASSSRRRVIGADTQYF. The DNA for the CDR3 is TGTGCCAGCAGCTCCCGCCGCAGGGTAATAGGCGCAGATACGCAGTATTTT.